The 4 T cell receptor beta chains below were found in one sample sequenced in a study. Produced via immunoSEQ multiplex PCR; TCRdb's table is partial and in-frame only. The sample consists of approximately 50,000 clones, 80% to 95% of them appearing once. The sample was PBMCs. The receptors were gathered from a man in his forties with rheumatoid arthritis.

The CDR3 loop reads CASSYSRGDEQFF. The CDR3 DNA reads as TGTGCCAGCAGTTACTCGAGGGGCGATGAGCAGTTCTTC. This chain connects TRBV6-2 or TRBV6-3 to TRBJ2-1, with D perhaps assigned TRBD1 or TRBD2 (5 bases each). Trimming took 0 bases from V and 8 from J, leaving 8 bases between them. This CDR3 contains 13 residues. Germline CDR1 MNHEY, CDR2 SVGEGT.

CDR3 residues: CASSLVGTSGGQETQYF. As DNA, the CDR3 is TGTGCCAGCAGCTTAGTTGGGACTAGCGGGGGGCAAGAGACCCAGTACTTC. The chain joins TRBV7-6 to TRBJ2-5; TRBD2 matches at 15 bases. Germline trimming cut 1 base from V and 2 bases from J; bases unmatched to any gene: 2. Germline CDR1 SGHVS, CDR2 FNYEAQ. This CDR3 has 17 amino acids.

CDR3 sequence (DNA): TGTGCCAGCAGGACAGTTAACTATGGCTACACCTTC. This codes for CASRTVNYGYTF. This sequence joins TRBV2 and TRBJ1-2; tentative D call: TRBD1 (5 bases). Germline V gene data show CDR1 as SNHLY and CDR2 as FYNNEI. CDR3 length equals 12 residues. The V end lost 6 bases, the J end lost 1 base, and 6 bases lay between the germline ends.

For the CDR3, the DNA is TGTGCCAGCAGTCCCTCGGGACTAGTGAGCTACAATGAGCAGTTCTTC. Translating gives CASSPSGLVSYNEQFF. This chain links TRBV28 with TRBJ2-1, with 8 bases matching TRBD2. Trimming removed 5 bases from V and 3 bases from J; junction bases left unmatched: 9. The CDR3 totals 16 residues. Germline V gene sequence: CDR1 MDHEN, CDR2 SYDVKM.